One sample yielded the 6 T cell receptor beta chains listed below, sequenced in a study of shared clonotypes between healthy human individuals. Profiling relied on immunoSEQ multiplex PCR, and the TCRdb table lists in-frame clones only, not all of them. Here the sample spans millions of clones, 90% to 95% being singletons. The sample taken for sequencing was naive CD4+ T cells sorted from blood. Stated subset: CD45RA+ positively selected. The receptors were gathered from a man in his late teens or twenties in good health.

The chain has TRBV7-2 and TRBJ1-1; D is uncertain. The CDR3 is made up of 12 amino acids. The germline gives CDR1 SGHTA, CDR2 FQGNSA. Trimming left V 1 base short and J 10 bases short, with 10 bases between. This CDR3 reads CASSLVGILAFF. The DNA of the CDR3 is TGTGCCAGCAGCTTAGTGGGGATCCTAGCTTTCTTT.

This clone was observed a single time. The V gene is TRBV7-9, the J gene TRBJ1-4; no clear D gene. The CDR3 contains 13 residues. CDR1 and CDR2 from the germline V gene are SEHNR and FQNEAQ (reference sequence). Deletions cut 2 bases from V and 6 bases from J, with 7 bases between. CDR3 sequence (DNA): TGTGCCAGCAGCTTAACCAGAGATGAAAAACTGTTTTTT. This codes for CASSLTRDEKLFF.

CDR3 sequence reads: CASSMDRGPEAFF. In nucleotides, the CDR3 is TGTGCCAGTAGTATGGACAGGGGTCCTGAAGCTTTCTTT. The V call is TRBV19, the J call TRBJ1-1; 9 bases map to TRBD1. Trimming cost V 3 bases and J 6 bases; bases outside gene matches: 2. In germline, CDR1 is LNHDA, CDR2 SQIVND (reference sequence). The CDR3 length is 13 residues.

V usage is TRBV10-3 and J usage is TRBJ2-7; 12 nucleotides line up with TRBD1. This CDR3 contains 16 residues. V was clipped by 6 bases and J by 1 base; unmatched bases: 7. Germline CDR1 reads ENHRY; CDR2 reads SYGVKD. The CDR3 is CAIRGQGAPTSYEQYF. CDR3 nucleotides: TGTGCCATCAGGGGACAGGGGGCTCCAACATCCTACGAGCAGTACTTC.

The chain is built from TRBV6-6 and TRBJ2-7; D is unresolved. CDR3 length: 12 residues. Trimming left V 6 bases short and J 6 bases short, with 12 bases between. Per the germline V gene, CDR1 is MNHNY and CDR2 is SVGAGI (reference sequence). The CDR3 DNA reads TGTGCCAGCAGCCTTGACTCTCGCGAGCAGTACTTC. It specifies CASSLDSREQYF.

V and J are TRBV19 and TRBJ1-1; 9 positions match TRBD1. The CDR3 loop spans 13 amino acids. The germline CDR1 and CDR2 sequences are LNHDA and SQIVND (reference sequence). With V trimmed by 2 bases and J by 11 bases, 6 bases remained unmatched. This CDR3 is CASSIRGQGEAFF. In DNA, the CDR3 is TGTGCCAGTAGTATAAGGGGACAGGGTGAGGCTTTCTTT.